The 16 T cell receptor beta chains below come from one sample, sequenced in a study of cytomegalovirus exposure and HLA in healthy donors. The primer mix had 60 Vbeta and 13 Jbeta primers. Repertoires were generated with immunoSEQ multiplex PCR, while TCRdb's copy carries only in-frame clones and drops some. This sample's table reports 150,000 to 200,000 clones. Material: PBMCs. The receptor set was obtained from a young woman in good health and CMV-seropositive.

The V gene is TRBV18, the J gene TRBJ2-2; the D is unclear. CDR1 is KGHSH and CDR2 is LQKENI in the germline V gene. CDR3 length: 16 residues. V was shortened by 3 bases and J by 0 bases, with 11 bases between the two germline ends. CDR3 residues: CASSPLYSANTGELFF. The CDR3 coding sequence is TGTGCCAGCTCACCTCTCTACTCGGCGAACACCGGGGAGCTGTTTTTT.

The V and J genes are TRBV2 and TRBJ1-4, with D possibly TRBD1 on 6 matching bases. CDR1 and CDR2 (germline): SNHLY, FYNNEI. Trimming cost V 4 bases and J 5 bases, with 11 bases left between them. The CDR3 consists of 14 residues. The CDR3 spells CASSVTGENEKLFF. The CDR3 region has the DNA TGTGCCAGCAGTGTGACAGGAGAGAATGAAAAACTGTTTTTT.

This rearrangement joins TRBV7-2 to TRBJ2-7; 13 bases fit TRBD2. Germline CDR1 SGHTA, CDR2 FQGNSA. With V trimmed by 4 bases and J by 6 bases, 3 bases remained unmatched. The CDR3 runs to 14 residues. Written as DNA, the CDR3 is TGTGCCAGCAGCTCACTAGCGGGAGGGAGCGAGCAGTACTTC. As protein: CASSSLAGGSEQYF.

The V call is TRBV5-1, the J call TRBJ2-3; D uncertain. CDR1 and CDR2 (germline): SGHRS, YFSETQ. There are 16 residues in the CDR3. The V gene lost 0 bases and the J gene lost 0 bases, with 11 bases spanning the gap. The CDR3 region has the DNA TGCGCCAGCAGCTTGGATACTGGTACTAGCACAGATACGCAGTATTTT. It yields the protein CASSLDTGTSTDTQYF.

The gene calls are TRBV7-2 and TRBJ2-7, with 7 bases fitting TRBD1. The germline gives CDR1 SGHTA, CDR2 FQGNSA. CDR3 length equals 15 residues. V trimming: 1 base; J trimming: 5 bases; junction bases outside the gene matches: 8. DNA for the CDR3: TGTGCCAGCAGCTTAGAAGGGGGACAGATCCACGAGCAGTACTTC. This codes for CASSLEGGQIHEQYF.

V is TRBV30 and J is TRBJ2-3; no firm D call. CDR3 length equals 11 residues. Germline lookup yields CDR1 GTSNPN and CDR2 SVGIG (reference sequence). Trimming removed 0 bases at V and 5 bases at J, with 3 bases between. The CDR3 is CAWSVGDTQYF. CDR3 in DNA: TGTGCCTGGAGTGTCGGAGATACGCAGTATTTT.

The chain couples TRBV10-3 to TRBJ1-2; D may be TRBD1 (5 bases). Per germline, CDR1 ENHRY and CDR2 SYGVKD. The CDR3 sequence is 13 residues long. The germline V and J ends were trimmed by 0 bases and 8 bases, with 10 bases remaining between them. The CDR3 here is CAISESDIVGYTF. CDR3 nucleotide sequence: TGTGCCATCAGTGAGTCGGACATAGTGGGCTACACCTTC.

The chain recombines TRBV25-1 with TRBJ2-5, with 7 bases matching TRBD2. The J call is in doubt because the DNA end fits TRBJ2-7 better. Germline CDR1 and CDR2: MGHDK and SYGVNS. CDR3 length equals 12 residues. The CDR3 coding sequence is TGTGCCAGCAATGCGGGGGCCTACGAGCAGTACTTC. Amino acids: CASNAGAYEQYF.

The rearrangement links TRBV5-1 to TRBJ1-1; no clear D. The CDR3 sequence is 14 residues long. Trimming removed 6 bases from V and 1 base from J, with 13 bases in between. The V gene's germline CDR1 is SGHRS and CDR2 YFSETQ. The CDR3, as DNA: TGCGCCAGCAAATGGGAGGTACAGAACACTGAAGCTTTCTTT. This codes for CASKWEVQNTEAFF.

This sequence joins TRBV10-3 and TRBJ2-5, with 12 bases lining up with TRBD2. The DNA end is a closer match to TRBJ2-7, so the J assignment may be wrong. The CDR3 consists of 15 residues. The germline V gene encodes CDR1 ENHRY and CDR2 SYGVKD. The CDR3 here is CAIRGRTSGAYEQYF. CDR3 nucleotide sequence: TGTGCCATCAGGGGCAGGACTAGCGGGGCCTACGAGCAGTACTTC.

V gene TRBV5-6 combines with J gene TRBJ1-2, with D possibly TRBD1 on 5 matching bases. Trimming removed 2 bases from V and 2 bases from J, with 10 bases in between. The germline CDR1 and CDR2 sequences are SGHDT and YYEEEE. CDR3 length: 14 amino acids. For the CDR3, the DNA is TGTGCCAGCAGCTTCGGGGGGGAAAACTATGGCTACACCTTC. It specifies CASSFGGENYGYTF.

The genes are TRBV4-3 and TRBJ1-4; possible D gene TRBD1, 5 bases. The CDR3 spans 16 residues. From germline, CDR1 is LGHNA and CDR2 YSLEER. Trimming pared 4 bases from V and 0 bases from J, leaving 12 bases between. CDR3 residues: CASSPRTTATNEKLFF. The DNA of the CDR3 is TGCGCCAGCAGCCCCCGGACGACAGCAACTAATGAAAAACTGTTTTTT.

The chain recombines TRBV6-5 with TRBJ2-5; D is perhaps TRBD1 (5 bases). The CDR3 totals 11 residues. Germline lookup yields CDR1 MNHEY and CDR2 SVGAGI. The germline V and J ends were trimmed by 8 bases and 1 base, with 5 bases remaining between them. The DNA of the CDR3 is TGTGCCAGCCAGGGCCAAGAGACCCAGTACTTC. Translation: CASQGQETQYF.

The gene calls are TRBV7-2 and TRBJ2-2; 13 nucleotides match TRBD2. The junction had 3 bases not matched to a gene; V was cut back by 4 bases and J by 4 bases. CDR1 is SGHTA and CDR2 is FQGNSA in the germline V gene. The CDR3 is 16 amino acids. The CDR3 sequence: CASSSWTSGGTGELFF. The CDR3 region has the DNA TGTGCCAGCAGCTCATGGACTAGCGGGGGCACCGGGGAGCTGTTTTTT.

V gene TRBV6-5 combines with J gene TRBJ2-3; D not resolved. CDR3 length: 14 residues. Germline CDR1 reads MNHEY; CDR2 reads SVGAGI. V dropped 2 bases and J dropped 4 bases, with 10 bases sitting between them. CDR3 amino acids: CASSYRGSADTQYF. The CDR3 DNA is TGTGCCAGCAGTTACCGAGGATCGGCAGATACGCAGTATTTT.

The gene calls are TRBV30 and TRBJ2-3, with D perhaps matching TRBD2 (6 bases). V was shortened by 1 base and J by 6 bases, with 14 bases between the two germline ends. CDR1 is GTSNPN, CDR2 SVGIG, per germline (reference sequence). The CDR3 contains 14 residues. CDR3 sequence: CAWSGGVVWDTQYF. CDR3 DNA sequence: TGTGCCTGGAGTGGGGGGGTTGTTTGGGATACGCAGTATTTT.